What follows are 27 T cell receptor beta chains derived from one specimen sequenced in a study of T cell responses to AZD1222 COVID-19 vaccine. Generated by immunoSEQ multiplex PCR, the TCRdb table keeps only in-frame clones and is missing some. The sample holds approximately 77,000 clones, under 95% seen once. The specimen was peripheral blood, collected 28 days after the second AZD1222 dose. The receptors here all came from an adult who received the AZD1222 COVID-19 vaccine.

The chain is built from TRBV7-9 and TRBJ2-1, with D perhaps matching TRBD1 or TRBD2 (6 bases each). The ends were cut back, 0 bases at V and 7 bases at J, with 25 bases in the middle. Germline CDR1 SEHNR, CDR2 FQNEAQ (reference sequence). The CDR3 spans 19 residues. The CDR3 reads CASSLAWGSGAVTPNEQFF. The CDR3 coding sequence is TGTGCCAGCAGCTTAGCATGGGGGTCGGGGGCGGTCACACCAAATGAGCAGTTCTTC.

CDR3 protein: CASSEIAGGWGIQYF. The CDR3 DNA follows: TGTGCCAGCAGCGAAATAGCGGGAGGGTGGGGCATTCAGTACTTC. The rearrangement links TRBV7-2 to TRBJ2-4, with TRBD2 matching 11 bases. In germline, CDR1 is SGHTA, CDR2 FQGNSA. This CDR3 contains 15 residues. The trim removed 5 bases at V and 9 bases at J, leaving 9 bases unmatched. Variable domain in full (rest from reference TRBV7-2 and TRBJ2-4): GAGVSQSPSNKVTEKGKDVELRCDPISGHTALYWYRQSLGQGLEFLIYFQGNSAPDKSGLPSDRFSAERTGGSVSTLTIQRTQQEDSAVYLCASSEIAGGWGIQYFGAGTRLSVL.

The chain links TRBV5-1 to TRBJ2-3; TRBD2 agrees at 8 bases. CDR3 length equals 18 residues. The V gene's germline CDR1 is SGHRS and CDR2 YFSETQ. Trimming took 4 bases from V and 3 from J; bases not matched to a gene: 16. The CDR3 here is CASSEDATGTRTTDTQYF. As DNA, the CDR3 is TGCGCCAGCAGCGAAGACGCTACCGGGACTAGGACTACAGATACGCAGTATTTT.

The chain links TRBV24-1 to TRBJ2-5; TRBD2 might be the D (6 bases). The V end lost 6 bases, the J end lost 4 bases, and 11 bases lay between the germline ends. Germline V gene data show CDR1 as KGHDR and CDR2 as SFDVKD. The CDR3 loop spans 13 amino acids. In DNA, the CDR3 is TGTGCCACCAGTCGGGACTCGACAGAGACCCAGTACTTC. This sequence encodes CATSRDSTETQYF.

In its sample, this clone was seen once. This chain connects TRBV30 to TRBJ1-5, with 7 bases aligning to TRBD1. CDR1 and CDR2 from the germline V gene are GTSNPN and SVGIG (reference sequence). V shed 0 bases, J shed 4 bases, and the junction held 0 bases outside the gene matches. CDR3 length equals 13 residues. CDR3 protein: CAWSVQGNQPQHF. In nucleotides, the CDR3 is TGTGCCTGGAGTGTACAGGGGAATCAGCCCCAGCATTTT.

This chain uses TRBV5-5 with TRBJ2-7; 11 bases map to TRBD1. J lost 2 bases, V lost 4 bases, and 8 bases had no gene match. Germline V lookup: CDR1 SGHKS, CDR2 YYEKEE (reference sequence). The CDR3 length is 16 residues. The CDR3 nucleotides read TGTGCCAGCAGCCGGACAGGGGGCGCTAACACCTACGAGCAGTACTTC. Its translation: CASSRTGGANTYEQYF.

J is TRBJ1-6 and V is TRBV3-1 (or the pseudogene TRBV3-2); no definite D call. CDR1 and CDR2 from the germline V gene are LGHDT and YNNKEL (reference sequence). The CDR3 has 15 amino acids. Trimming took off 4 bases at V and 8 bases at J, with 15 bases between the two ends. The CDR3 nucleotides read TGTGCCAGCAGCCTCATTTCCTCGCAGGATTCACCCCTCCACTTT. This encodes CASSLISSQDSPLHF.

The V call is TRBV5-4, the J call TRBJ2-1; D is perhaps TRBD1 or TRBD2 (5 bases each). The germline V and J ends were trimmed by 7 bases and 2 bases, with 10 bases remaining between them. This CDR3 has 13 amino acids. Germline values: CDR1 SGHNT, CDR2 YYREEE (reference sequence). CDR3 nucleotides: TGTGCCAGCGGGGGTGGGGCCTACAATGAGCAGTTCTTC. This codes for CASGGGAYNEQFF.

This clone has more than one count but fewer than ten. This sequence joins TRBV6-4 and TRBJ2-2; unclear D gene. In germline, CDR1 is MRHNA, CDR2 SNTAGT. The CDR3 runs to 10 residues. Trimming pared 2 bases from V and 8 bases from J, leaving 0 bases between. In nucleotides, the CDR3 is TGTGCCAGCAGTGACGGGGAGCTGTTTTTT. Protein product: CASSDGELFF.

The chain uses TRBV4-2 and TRBJ2-3; maybe TRBD2 (5 bases). Germline CDR1 and CDR2: LGHNA and YNFKEQ. This CDR3 region has 17 residues. Between the trimmed V and J ends, which lost 0 bases and 3 bases, there was a span of 16 bases. CDR3 in amino acids: CASSQEDGNGLTDTQYF. The CDR3 nucleotides read TGTGCCAGCAGCCAAGAAGACGGGAATGGCCTGACAGATACGCAGTATTTT.

The chain combines TRBV19 with TRBJ2-3, with TRBD1 identical over 9 bases. Germline V lookup: CDR1 LNHDA, CDR2 SQIVND (reference sequence). This CDR3 has 16 amino acids. With 5 bases clipped from V and 5 bases from J, the junction kept 11 bases outside the gene matches. The CDR3 DNA follows: TGTGCCAGTAGTTACCGTAGGGGACAGGGTGGAGATACGCAGTATTTT. As protein: CASSYRRGQGGDTQYF.

This chain joins TRBV7-8 and TRBJ2-7, with D unresolved. CDR1 and CDR2 (germline): SGHVS, FQNEAQ. Trimming stripped 0 bases from V and 4 bases from J, with 19 bases between. The length of the CDR3 is 17 residues. The CDR3 coding sequence is TGTGCCAGCAGCTTAGCGCTAAGCTATGGGGAACTTTACGAGCAGTACTTC. It translates to CASSLALSYGELYEQYF.

This chain joins TRBV5-1 and TRBJ1-3; 7 nucleotides align to TRBD1. The length of the CDR3 is 15 residues. V lost 0 bases to trimming and J lost 7 bases; unmatched junction nucleotides: 7. Germline CDR1 is SGHRS and CDR2 is YFSETQ. CDR3 sequence reads: CASSLGLAGGNTIYF. The CDR3 DNA reads TGCGCCAGCAGCTTGGGTCTGGCAGGGGGGAACACCATATATTTT. Combining the CDR3 with reference TRBV5-1 and TRBJ1-3 gives the whole variable domain KAGVTQTPRYLIKTRGQQVTLSCSPISGHRSVSWYQQTPGQGLQFLFEYFSETQRNKGNFPGRFSGRQFSNSRSEMNVSTLELGDSALYLCASSLGLAGGNTIYFGEGSWLTVV.

This chain links TRBV7-2 with TRBJ2-3; no clear D. The CDR3 covers 14 residues. V was shortened by 1 base and J by 1 base, with 6 bases between the two germline ends. Germline values: CDR1 SGHTA, CDR2 FQGNSA. CDR3: CASSLDFGTDTQYF. CDR3 sequence (DNA): TGTGCCAGCAGCTTAGATTTCGGCACAGATACGCAGTATTTT.

The gene calls are TRBV6-5 and TRBJ1-1; no clear D. Per the germline V gene, CDR1 is MNHEY and CDR2 is SVGAGI. Deletions cut 6 bases from V and 2 bases from J, with 13 bases between. The CDR3 runs to 14 residues. The CDR3 is CASSPLEKNTEAFF. CDR3 sequence (DNA): TGTGCCAGCAGCCCGTTAGAGAAAAACACTGAAGCTTTCTTT.

This chain connects TRBV2 to TRBJ2-5; 8 positions match TRBD2. This CDR3 is built from 15 residues. The J segment lost 6 bases and the V segment lost 2 bases, leaving 8 bases of the junction unmatched. Germline CDR1 SNHLY, CDR2 FYNNEI. The CDR3: CASSERAGDGKTQYF. In DNA, the CDR3 is TGTGCCAGCAGTGAACGAGCGGGAGATGGGAAGACCCAGTACTTC.

Of note for this clone: This same CDR3 is encoded by further DNA sequences in the sample. The gene calls are TRBV19 and TRBJ2-1, with a possible D match to TRBD2 (5 bases). Trimming removed 2 bases at V and 7 bases at J, with 6 bases between. The CDR3 spans 12 residues. Looked up from germline, CDR1 is LNHDA and CDR2 is SQIVND (reference sequence). The CDR3 nucleotides are TGTGCCAGTAGTATACCGGGAAATGAGCAGTTCTTC. Residues: CASSIPGNEQFF.

The rearrangement uses TRBV4-3 and TRBJ2-3; the D call may be TRBD1 or TRBD2 (5 bases each). Trimming stripped 0 bases from V and 0 bases from J, with 7 bases between. Germline values: CDR1 LGHNA, CDR2 YSLEER. The CDR3 sequence is 15 residues long. The CDR3 DNA is TGCGCCAGCAGCCAAGACTGGGGGAGCACAGATACGCAGTATTTT. Its translation: CASSQDWGSTDTQYF.

The genes are TRBV28 and TRBJ2-7, with D possibly being TRBD2 (6 bases). The CDR3 spans 15 residues. V dropped 3 bases and J dropped 4 bases, with 16 bases sitting between them. Germline V gene sequence: CDR1 MDHEN, CDR2 SYDVKM. CDR3 coding DNA: TGTGCCAGCAGTTTCGGCGGAGGAGGGAGTTACGAGCAGTACTTC. This codes for CASSFGGGGSYEQYF.

The rearrangement uses TRBV6-5 and TRBJ1-4, with 7 bases that match TRBD1. This CDR3 has 15 residues. The germline CDR1 and CDR2 sequences are MNHEY and SVGAGI. Trimming removed 6 bases from V and 3 bases from J; junction bases left unmatched: 7. CDR3: CASSGQAAANEKLFF. In DNA form, the CDR3 reads TGTGCCAGCAGCGGACAGGCGGCCGCTAATGAAAAACTGTTTTTT.

Remarks on this clone: Germline and junction disagree at one end, which may indicate a read error. This chain uses TRBV7-2 with TRBJ2-7; D not certain. Germline V gives CDR1 SGHTA, CDR2 FQGNSA. The CDR3 has 11 amino acids. The CDR3, as DNA: TGTGCCAGCAGCGTAGCATACGAGCAGTACTTC. Residues: CASSVAYEQYF.

The CDR3 is CASRSGLSGANVLTF. The CDR3 DNA reads TGTGCCAGCAGATCAGGGCTCTCTGGGGCCAACGTCCTGACTTTC. The V gene is TRBV6-5, the J gene TRBJ2-6, with a possible D match to TRBD1 (5 bases). This CDR3 region has 15 residues. The germline V and J ends were trimmed by 6 bases and 0 bases, with 9 bases remaining between them. The germline V gene has CDR1 MNHEY and CDR2 SVGAGI.

The rearrangement joins TRBV28 to TRBJ2-1; 10 nucleotides match TRBD2. This CDR3 is built from 14 residues. The V segment lost 10 bases and the J segment 6 bases; nucleotides outside the gene matches: 9. Germline V gene sequence: CDR1 MDHEN, CDR2 SYDVKM. The CDR3 DNA sequence: TGTGCCACCGACCTAGCGGGAGTTGGCAATGAGCAGTTCTTC. Its translation: CATDLAGVGNEQFF.

This chain joins TRBV7-9 and TRBJ1-2; D gene uncertain. CDR3 size: 13 residues. V was trimmed by 5 bases and J by 5 bases, leaving 12 bases between them. Per the germline V gene, CDR1 is SEHNR and CDR2 is FQNEAQ (reference sequence). This CDR3 reads CASSPPGIYGYTF. CDR3 DNA: TGTGCCAGCAGCCCCCCAGGAATTTATGGCTACACCTTC. The full variable domain, rest sourced from reference TRBV7-9 and TRBJ1-2, is DTGVSQNPRHKITKRGQNVTFRCDPISEHNRLYWYRQTLGQGPEFLTYFQNEAQLEKSRLLSDRFSAERPKGSFSTLEIQRTEQGDSAMYLCASSPPGIYGYTFGSGTRLTVV.

The V and J genes are TRBV27 and TRBJ1-2, with TRBD1 identical over 8 bases. CDR3 size: 15 residues. Trimming took 5 bases from V and 3 from J; bases not matched to a gene: 8. Per the germline V gene, CDR1 is MNHEY and CDR2 is SMNVEV (reference sequence). The CDR3 is CASSVGTGLDYGYTF. In nucleotides, the CDR3 is TGTGCCAGCAGTGTCGGGACAGGACTAGACTATGGCTACACCTTC.

The chain has TRBV19 and TRBJ2-1; the D gene is possibly TRBD1 (6 bases). V was shortened by 10 bases and J by 0 bases, with 16 bases between the two germline ends. Germline assignment: CDR1 LNHDA and CDR2 SQIVND (reference sequence). The CDR3 totals 15 residues. The CDR3 protein is CATETGISSYNEQFF. For the CDR3, the DNA is TGTGCCACAGAAACAGGGATCAGCTCCTACAATGAGCAGTTCTTC.

The chain links TRBV14 to TRBJ1-3, with D possibly matching TRBD1 (5 bases). There are 15 residues in the CDR3. Trimming stripped 5 bases from V and 0 bases from J, with 11 bases between. The germline V gene encodes CDR1 SGHDN and CDR2 FVKESK. CDR3 protein: CASSTRQSSGNTIYF. The CDR3 nucleotides are TGTGCCAGCAGCACCCGACAGAGCTCTGGAAACACCATATATTTT.